Listed below are T cell receptor beta chains from one sample, sequenced in a study of CD8+CD57+ T cells in acquired aplastic anemia. MiXCR, applied by TCRdb to the reads, yields one record per CDR3 protein. The sample has 150,000 to 200,000 distinct CDR3 sequences, less than 50% seen once. Material: sorted CD4+, CD8+, or CD8+CD57+ T cells (not recorded which) from PBMCs. Receptors originate from a human donor with aplastic anemia. CDR3s include the opening cysteine and the closing phenylalanine or tryptophan. The D gene is left open where the match is weak. For some rows the clone size is stated as once, few or many, or as a class when expanded; others skip it.

NA	TRBV5-1	TRBJ1-1	many	TGCGCCAGCAGCTTGAGGGCCGACCTATCTGAAGCTTTCTTT	CASSLRADLSEAFF
NA	TRBV20-1	TRBJ1-5	NA	TGCAGTGCTAGAGATCAACAGGGCCAGCCCCAGCATTTT	CSARDQQGQPQHF
NA	TRBV7-9	TRBJ2-5	many	TGTGCCAGCAGCTTAGAATTCGAGACCCAGTACTTC	CASSLEFETQYF
NA	TRBV29-1	TRBJ1-1	many	TGCAGCGCTACGGACAGCTCTGGAGCTTTCTTT	CSATDSSGAFF
NA	TRBV19	TRBJ2-7	many	TGTGCCAGTAGTTCCAGGTTCGTTCCCTACGAGCAGTACTTC	CASSSRFVPYEQYF
NA	TRBV7-9	TRBJ2-5	many	TGTGCCAGCAGCTTTTACCCACAAGAGACCCAGTACTTC	CASSFYPQETQYF
NA	TRBV7-9	TRBJ1-6	few	TGTGCCAGCAGCCCCAGGACTGATTCACCCCTCCACTTT	CASSPRTDSPLHF
NA	TRBV7-2	TRBJ2-2	NA	TGTGCCAGCAGCGGAAGGAACTCCGGGGAGCTGTTTTTT	CASSGRNSGELFF
NA	TRBV3-1	TRBJ2-5	NA	TGTGCCAGCAGCCACGCCCTAACAGGGTTCAAAGAGACCCAGTACTTC	CASSHALTGFKETQYF
NA	TRBV7-6	TRBJ1-5	NA	TGTGCCAGCAGTTCCCTTATCGGGACTTATAGCAATCAGCCCCAGCATTTT	CASSSLIGTYSNQPQHF
NA	TRBV15	TRBJ2-7	NA	TGTGCCACCAGCAGAGTGGTAGGGGACGAGCAGTACTTC	CATSRVVGDEQYF
TRBD1	TRBV19	TRBJ1-2	NA	TGTGCCAGTAGTCTCAGGGGGAATGGCTACACCTTC	CASSLRGNGYTF
NA	TRBV7-8	TRBJ2-2	NA	TGTGCCAGCAGCTTGATGGGGGGTCCCAACACCGGGGAGCTGTTTTTT	CASSLMGGPNTGELFF
TRBD1	TRBV10-3	TRBJ2-7	NA	TGTGCCATCGGCTTGGGACAGGGAGCCTACGAGCAGTACTTC	CAIGLGQGAYEQYF
NA	TRBV5-4	TRBJ1-2	NA	TGTGCCAGCAGCTTGGCCTCATATGGGGGCTACACCTTC	CASSLASYGGYTF
NA	TRBV7-9	TRBJ1-2	few	TGTGCCAGCAGCCCCCCCTGGGCAGACAATGGCTACACCTTC	CASSPPWADNGYTF
TRBD2	TRBV20-1	TRBJ2-5	NA	TGCAGTGCCCCCGGAGTGTTAGCGGGCGATCAAGAGACCCAGTACTTC	CSAPGVLAGDQETQYF
NA	TRBV11-2	TRBJ2-1	few	TGTGCCAGCAGCTTAGTTGGGGTCAATGGACAGTTCTTC	CASSLVGVNGQFF
TRBD1	TRBV24-1	TRBJ1-2	few	TGTGCCACCAGTGACCCGACAGGGGGTAAGGACTATGGCTACACCTTC	CATSDPTGGKDYGYTF
TRBD1	TRBV7-8	TRBJ2-7	NA	TGTGCCAGCAGCATGCCGGGACAGCGCTCCTACGAGCAGTACTTC	CASSMPGQRSYEQYF
NA	TRBV19	TRBJ2-3	NA	TGTGCCAGTAGTATAGAGGTACGAGATACGCAGTATTTT	CASSIEVRDTQYF
NA	TRBV19	TRBJ1-1	many	TGTGCCAGTACCTCACTTATCTGGGACACTGAAGCTTTCTTT	CASTSLIWDTEAFF
TRBD1	TRBV9	TRBJ1-2	NA	TGTGCCAGCAGCACTATAGGGACAGGGGGCTATGGCTACACCTTC	CASSTIGTGGYGYTF
TRBD2	TRBV3-1	TRBJ2-2	many	TGTGCCAGCAGCCCGACTAGCTTTTCCGGGGAGCTGTTTTTT	CASSPTSFSGELFF
NA	TRBV30	TRBJ2-1	NA	TGTGCCTGGACCCCCGCTAGCTCCTACAATGAGCAGTTCTTC	CAWTPASSYNEQFF
NA	TRBV24-1	TRBJ2-2	NA	TGTGCCACCAGTGTTCCGGGACAACGGCTGTTTTTT	CATSVPGQRLFF
NA	TRBV19	TRBJ2-2	many	TGTGCCAGTTCCCAAACTGGACAGCAAAGGGCCGGGGAGCTGTTTTTT	CASSQTGQQRAGELFF
NA	TRBV19	TRBJ1-1	NA	TGTGCCAGTAGTATGTTCCTGAACACTGAAGCTTTCTTT	CASSMFLNTEAFF
NA	TRBV20-1	TRBJ2-3	once	TGCAGTGCTAGAGGAGCACGAGAGGGCACAGATACGCAGTATTTT	CSARGAREGTDTQYF
NA	TRBV12-3/TRBV12-4	TRBJ1-1	many	TGTGCCAGCAGTAACAGGCGGAACACTGAAGCTTTCTTT	CASSNRRNTEAFF
TRBD1	TRBV2	TRBJ1-1	NA	TGTGCCAGCAGCTTTGGGGGAGATCGGACAGGGCCGGCTTTCTTT	CASSFGGDRTGPAFF
NA	TRBV9	TRBJ2-5	many	TGTGCCAGCAGCGTAGGAACTACGGGGGGCAACCAAGAGACCCAGTACTTC	CASSVGTTGGNQETQYF
NA	TRBV7-9	TRBJ1-1	many	TGTGCCAGCCGTGGCGGAGAGACTGAAGCTTTCTTT	CASRGGETEAFF
NA	TRBV7-9	TRBJ1-2	NA	TGTGCCAGCAGCTTGGCCGGGAGCTATGGCTACACCTTC	CASSLAGSYGYTF
TRBD1	TRBV28	TRBJ1-5	few	TGTGCCAGCAGTTTATCCGGACAGGGGGTTCAGCCCCAGCATTTT	CASSLSGQGVQPQHF
TRBD1	TRBV24-1	TRBJ2-3	NA	TGTGCCACCAGTGACCCTGAGGGGACAGGGAACACAGATACGCAGTATTTT	CATSDPEGTGNTDTQYF
NA	TRBV7-2	TRBJ1-1	many	TGTGCCAGCAGTCCCGGGACTGAAGCTTTCTTT	CASSPGTEAFF
TRBD1	TRBV7-2	TRBJ1-2	many	TGTGCCAGCAGCGCGGGGCGGGGACAGGGTGGATCCTACACCTTC	CASSAGRGQGGSYTF
NA	TRBV10-3	TRBJ2-5	many	TGTGCTACATCGACCGGGAGCGAGACCCAGTACTTC	CATSTGSETQYF
TRBD1	TRBV19	TRBJ2-1	many	TGTGCCAGTACCCTTGGACAGGGAGCCTACAATGAGCAGTTCTTC	CASTLGQGAYNEQFF
TRBD2	TRBV11-2	TRBJ2-3	NA	TGTGCCAGCAGCTCCGGGACTAGCGGGAGAGGCGTGGCGGATACGCAGTATTTT	CASSSGTSGRGVADTQYF
NA	TRBV28	TRBJ1-2	many	TGTGCCAGCCGGGGGAAGACCTACACCTTC	CASRGKTYTF
NA	TRBV19	TRBJ2-3	NA	TGTGCCAGTAGTATTCAAAGTGCCCAGGATACGCAGTATTTT	CASSIQSAQDTQYF
NA	TRBV12-3/TRBV12-4	TRBJ2-7	NA	TGTGCCAGCAGTCTTTATCTCGAGCAGCACTTC	CASSLYLEQHF
NA	TRBV29-1	TRBJ2-2	few	TGCAGCGCCTCCTCGATCAGCACCGGGGAGCTGTTTTTT	CSASSISTGELFF
TRBD2	TRBV19	TRBJ2-2	NA	TGTGCCAGTAGTACTACACCGGCGGGAGGGAACACCGGGGAGCTGTTTTTT	CASSTTPAGGNTGELFF
NA	TRBV2	TRBJ1-2	NA	TGTGCCAGCAGTTTCGAGGGTTTTCGGGGCTACACCTTC	CASSFEGFRGYTF
NA	TRBV19	TRBJ1-2	NA	TGTGCCAGTAGTATTTGGTATGGCTACACCTTC	CASSIWYGYTF
NA	TRBV7-9	TRBJ1-4	many	TGTGCCAGCAGCCCCGTGGGGGGGTCCATCGGAAAACTGTTTTTT	CASSPVGGSIGKLFF
NA	TRBV2	TRBJ1-2	few	TGTGCCAGCAGTGATGGGGGGGTAAGAGGCTACACCTTC	CASSDGGVRGYTF
NA	TRBV28	TRBJ2-7	few	TGTGCCACCTCCCTACTAAACTACGAGCAGTACTTC	CATSLLNYEQYF
TRBD2	TRBV7-3	TRBJ2-3	many	TGTGCCAGCAGACTAGCGGGGGGCACAGATACGCAGTATTTT	CASRLAGGTDTQYF
TRBD2	TRBV10-3	TRBJ2-7	many	TGTGCCATCACCCCCGGGCTAGCGGGAAGGTACGAGCAGTACTTC	CAITPGLAGRYEQYF
TRBD2	TRBV19	TRBJ2-5	NA	TGTGCCAGTACCGCACTAGCGGGGCCGCAACAGACCCAGTACTTC	CASTALAGPQQTQYF
TRBD2	TRBV11-2	TRBJ2-7	NA	TGTGCCAGCGGTGTTATGCGGGGGGGCCGTGGGGGCGAGCAGTACTTC	CASGVMRGGRGGEQYF
NA	TRBV19	TRBJ1-6	few	TGTGCCAGTAGTGGACTAAATTCACCCCTCCACTTT	CASSGLNSPLHF